This T cell receptor beta chain was retrieved from a study of regulatory dendritic cells for organ transplantation. Findings and limits, study-wide: Mature dendritic cells appeared to drive more memory CD8+ clonal expansion than regulatory ones.

This table comes from immunoSEQ multiplex PCR, and its TCRdb copy is limited to in-frame clones, with some not included. The table has around 29,000 clones, 82% seen once. Losses at the gene ends were 1 base for V and 4 bases for J; bases not matched to a gene: 16. CDR1 is MNHNS, CDR2 SASEGT, per germline. CDR3 length: 20 residues. Turning to this clone: What it binds is unknown.

The chain recombines TRBV6-1 with TRBJ2-3, with 11 bases that match TRBD2. Sequenced material: naive CD8+ T cells from blood. The sample's subset: CD45RA+ naive T cells. The TCR originated in a human donor in good health. This CDR3 reads CASSEVKLAGGLRSSDTQYF. The CDR3 DNA sequence: TGTGCCAGCAGTGAAGTTAAGCTAGCGGGGGGCCTCCGATCTTCAGATACGCAGTATTTT.